The clone carrying this T cell receptor (beta chain) has only one observation. The data originate from a study of T cell changes during pregnancy in multiple sclerosis. The repertoire was sequenced with immunoSEQ multiplex PCR; TCRdb's copy has only in-frame clones and lacks some. The sample yields 55,000 to 85,000 clones, about 90% seen once. This TCR was sampled from a female donor with multiple sclerosis, enrolled in a pregnancy study. This specimen consisted of CD4+ T cells from peripheral blood mononuclear cells, obtained after pregnancy.

The CDR3 is CASSLDTSTDTQYF. The CDR3 DNA reads as TGCGCCAGCAGCTTGGACACAAGCACAGATACGCAGTATTTT. V usage is TRBV5-1 and J usage is TRBJ2-3; no definite D call. This CDR3 is built from 14 residues. CDR1 is SGHRS, CDR2 YFSETQ, per germline. The V and J ends lost 0 bases and 0 bases respectively, with 5 bases between them. Filled out from reference TRBV5-1 and TRBJ2-3, the complete variable domain reads KAGVTQTPRYLIKTRGQQVTLSCSPISGHRSVSWYQQTPGQGLQFLFEYFSETQRNKGNFPGRFSGRQFSNSRSEMNVSTLELGDSALYLCASSLDTSTDTQYFGPGTRLTVL.